The next 15 T cell receptor beta chains were all read from a single sample in a study of CD8 T cells in ankylosing spondylitis. Notes on the study in general: Apparently characteristic of ankylosing spondylitis blood was a TCR beta motif (eight highly homologous variants).

TCRdb used MiXCR to reprocess the 5' RACE reads, holding one entry per CDR3 protein. This sample has fewer than 500,000 distinct CDR3 sequences, with roughly 26% found just once. These receptors have no identified antigens. The sample taken for sequencing was blood, either unsorted or a sorted T cell fraction (not recorded which). All receptors come from a male donor with ankylosing spondylitis.

The chain carries TRBV12-3 or TRBV12-4 and TRBJ1-4; D may be TRBD1 (5 bases). The CDR3 spans 12 residues. The V and J ends lost 6 bases and 7 bases respectively, with 9 bases between them. The CDR3 is CASRGLGEKLFF. CDR3 DNA sequence: TGTGCCAGCAGGGGGCTCGGTGAAAAACTGTTTTTT.

In its sample, this clonotype was seen many times. The chain employs TRBV6-1 and TRBJ2-5; TRBD2 might be the D (6 bases). V was pared by 6 bases and J by 9 bases, with 20 bases between. CDR3 size: 14 residues. Germline CDR1 MNHNS, CDR2 SASEGT. CDR3 residues: CASRRGSEGRAQYF. Here the CDR3 DNA reads TGTGCCAGCAGGCGGGGCAGTGAGGGTAGGGCCCAGTACTTC.

This clonotype was counted a few times. The gene calls are TRBV7-9 and TRBJ1-1; D is undetermined. The V end lost 0 bases, the J end lost 1 base, and 9 bases lay between the germline ends. Looked up from germline, CDR1 is SEHNR and CDR2 is FQNEAQ (reference sequence). The CDR3 consists of 15 residues. CDR3 bases: TGTGCCAGCAGCTTAGCGGAGGGCTGGAACACTGAAGCTTTCTTT. It yields the protein CASSLAEGWNTEAFF. The whole variable domain, filled in from reference TRBV7-9 and TRBJ1-1, reads DTGVSQNPRHKITKRGQNVTFRCDPISEHNRLYWYRQTLGQGPEFLTYFQNEAQLEKSRLLSDRFSAERPKGSFSTLEIQRTEQGDSAMYLCASSLAEGWNTEAFFGQGTRLTVV.

The V gene is TRBV20-1, the J gene TRBJ2-7; the match to TRBD2 covers 9 bases. The germline V gene has CDR1 DFQATT and CDR2 SNEGSKA (reference sequence). This CDR3 is built from 14 residues. The V segment lost 3 bases and the J segment 4 bases; nucleotides outside the gene matches: 7. In DNA form, the CDR3 reads TGCAGTGCTAGTATCCCGGGACTAGCTTACGAGCAGTACGTC. Protein product: CSASIPGLAYEQYV.

The chain has TRBV5-1 and TRBJ2-1; D possibly corresponds to TRBD1 (5 bases). The V end lost 4 bases, the J end lost 2 bases, and 22 bases lay between the germline ends. The CDR3 consists of 18 residues. Germline CDR1 is SGHRS and CDR2 is YFSETQ. Written as DNA, the CDR3 is TGCGCCAGCAGCAACGTAAAAGACAGCCATATAACCTACAATGAGCAGTTCTTC. Translating gives CASSNVKDSHITYNEQFF. Supplemented by reference TRBV5-1 and TRBJ2-1, the full variable domain reads KAGVTQTPRYLIKTRGQQVTLSCSPISGHRSVSWYQQTPGQGLQFLFEYFSETQRNKGNFPGRFSGRQFSNSRSEMNVSTLELGDSALYLCASSNVKDSHITYNEQFFGPGTRLTVL.

The DNA of the CDR3 is TGTGCCAGCAGCTATGGGACAGGAAGTTATGGCTACACCTTC. Protein product: CASSYGTGSYGYTF. The chain links TRBV7-2 to TRBJ1-2; 8 bases align to TRBD1. Germline V gives CDR1 SGHTA, CDR2 FQGNSA. The ends lost 4 bases at V and 5 bases at J; junction bases unmatched: 6. The CDR3 contains 14 residues.

The CDR3: CASSLRPSGSPGELFF. The DNA for the CDR3 is TGTGCCAGCAGCTTGAGGCCTAGCGGGAGTCCCGGGGAGCTGTTTTTT. The chain recombines TRBV5-5 with TRBJ2-2; 10 bases match TRBD2. The J segment lost 6 bases and the V segment lost 1 base, leaving 6 bases of the junction unmatched. Germline assignment: CDR1 SGHKS and CDR2 YYEKEE (reference sequence). The CDR3 has 16 amino acids.

This chain connects TRBV29-1 to TRBJ1-1; D is possibly TRBD1 (6 bases). From germline, CDR1 is SQVTM and CDR2 ANQGSEA. With 7 bases removed from V and 4 bases from J, the gap between germline ends came to 16 bases. CDR3 size: 13 residues. The CDR3 nucleotides read TGCAGCGCTAAAGGTAGGGGGAGCACTGAAGCTTTCTTT. It encodes CSAKGRGSTEAFF.

J is TRBJ1-3 and V is TRBV25-1; D call uncertain. Germline CDR1 MGHDK, CDR2 SYGVNS. CDR3 size: 14 residues. Trimming removed 3 bases from V and 6 bases from J, with 12 bases in between. This CDR3 reads CASSDRAGSNTIYF. CDR3 DNA sequence: TGTGCCAGCAGTGATCGAGCGGGGTCAAACACCATATATTTT. Full variable domain (remainder filled in from reference TRBV25-1 and TRBJ1-3): EADIYQTPRYLVIGTGKKITLECSQTMGHDKMYWYQQDPGMELHLIHYSYGVNSTEKGDLSSESTVSRIRTEHFPLTLESARPSHTSQYLCASSDRAGSNTIYFGEGSWLTVV.

This chain uses TRBV20-1 with TRBJ2-7; TRBD2 aligns across 11 bases. J lost 4 bases, V lost 6 bases, and 11 bases had no gene match. CDR3 length: 15 amino acids. Per the germline V gene, CDR1 is DFQATT and CDR2 is SNEGSKA (reference sequence). In nucleotides, the CDR3 is TGCAGTGCCCCAAACCGACTAGCGGGAAAGTACGAGCAGTACTTC. Its translation: CSAPNRLAGKYEQYF.

The chain links TRBV5-6 to TRBJ1-3, with 11 bases aligning to TRBD1. From germline, CDR1 is SGHDT and CDR2 YYEEEE. Germline trimming cut 3 bases from V and 3 bases from J; bases unmatched to any gene: 5. This CDR3 comprises 16 residues. The DNA of the CDR3 is TGTGCCAGCAGCTATGGACAGGGGGCGAATGGAAACACCATATATTTT. Protein product: CASSYGQGANGNTIYF.

As to this clonotype: One end of the junction is discordant with germline, which a read error may explain. The chain links TRBV7-9 to TRBJ1-2; D is ambiguous. The CDR3 loop spans 12 amino acids. Germline V gene lookup returns CDR1 SEHNR and CDR2 FQNEAQ (reference sequence). CDR3 nucleotides: TGTGCCAGCAGCCCCCCCGGACCGGCCGCCGCCTTC. Protein product: CASSPPGPAAAF.

V and J are TRBV5-1 and TRBJ2-7, with 14 bases identical to TRBD2. The CDR3 runs to 16 residues. Germline-derived CDR1 and CDR2 are SGHRS and YFSETQ. J was trimmed by 5 bases and V by 0 bases; bases with no gene match: 4. CDR3 region: CASSLGLAGGSHEQYF. CDR3 in DNA: TGCGCCAGCAGCTTGGGACTAGCGGGAGGGTCCCACGAGCAGTACTTC.

This clonotype showed up just a few times. This sequence joins TRBV20-1 and TRBJ2-5, with D unclear. Germline-derived CDR1 and CDR2 are DFQATT and SNEGSKA (reference sequence). V lost 5 bases, J lost 2 bases, and 24 bases lay in between. The CDR3 covers 17 residues. For the CDR3, the DNA is TGCAGTGCTGAGAGCGTCGTTCCCGGCCTATGGCAAGAGACCCAGTACTTC. Its translation is CSAESVVPGLWQETQYF.

The CDR3 protein is CATSDSGTSNDEQFF. The CDR3 nucleotides are TGTGCCACCAGTGACTCCGGGACTAGCAACGATGAGCAGTTCTTC. V is TRBV24-1 and J is TRBJ2-1, with 9 bases identical to TRBD2. With V trimmed by 4 bases and J by 8 bases, 8 bases remained unmatched. This CDR3 contains 15 residues. CDR1 is KGHDR and CDR2 is SFDVKD in the germline V gene.